The 7 T cell receptor beta chains reported below all come from one sample, sequenced in a study of response to subunit inactivated influenza vaccine. TCRdb ran MiXCR on the RT-PCR reads and lists one entry per CDR3 protein. The sample has roughly 460,000 distinct CDR3 sequences; roughly 11% are singletons. Sequenced material: PBMCs from blood, taken around seven weeks after vaccination. Receptors were obtained from a man aged 45-65 years who received an inactivated influenza vaccine.

The rearrangement uses TRBV4-3 and TRBJ1-5, with a possible D match to TRBD1 (5 bases). The CDR3 covers 15 residues. The V and J ends lost 4 bases and 4 bases respectively, with 14 bases between them. CDR1 LGHNA and CDR2 YSLEER come from the germline V gene. The chain's CDR3 is CASSLQRQRNQPQHF. The CDR3 nucleotides are TGCGCCAGCAGCCTACAGAGACAGAGAAATCAGCCCCAGCATTTT.

This chain uses TRBV10-3 with TRBJ2-3, with D perhaps matching TRBD1 or TRBD2 (5 bases each). Trimming pared 6 bases from V and 0 bases from J, leaving 7 bases between. Germline assignment: CDR1 ENHRY and CDR2 SYGVKD. The length of the CDR3 is 13 residues. The CDR3 DNA sequence: TGTGCCATCAGCCGGGACAGCACAGATACGCAGTATTTT. Translated: CAISRDSTDTQYF.

The table lists this clonotype with a few counts. This chain joins TRBV28 and TRBJ2-7; D call uncertain. V lost 3 bases, J lost 6 bases, and 12 bases lay in between. Germline CDR1 reads MDHEN; CDR2 reads SYDVKM. The CDR3 contains 13 residues. The CDR3 spells CASSFGRSVEQYF. The CDR3 nucleotides are TGTGCCAGCAGTTTCGGTCGCAGCGTCGAGCAGTACTTC.

In its sample, this clonotype was seen a few times. The chain combines TRBV20-1 with TRBJ1-1, with D uncertain. From germline, CDR1 is DFQATT and CDR2 SNEGSKA (reference sequence). The CDR3 length is 14 residues. The ends were cut back, 4 bases at V and 0 bases at J, with 12 bases in the middle. This CDR3 is CSAIALDLNTEAFF. DNA of the CDR3: TGCAGTGCTATCGCTCTTGACCTGAACACTGAAGCTTTCTTT.

Written as DNA, the CDR3 is TGTGCCAGCAGCCAACGACTAGCGGGAGGCACAATACACCGCACAGATACGCAGTATTTT. Translated: CASSQRLAGGTIHRTDTQYF. The chain joins TRBV14 to TRBJ2-3, with 13 positions matching TRBD2. The V gene's germline CDR1 is SGHDN and CDR2 FVKESK. V was clipped by 2 bases and J by 1 base; unmatched bases: 12. The CDR3 is made up of 20 amino acids.

This clonotype has more than one count but fewer than ten. The chain uses TRBV9 and TRBJ2-1; 11 bases line up with TRBD2. The CDR3 is made up of 18 amino acids. V dropped 1 base and J dropped 0; count of bases not matched to a gene: 6. The germline gives CDR1 SGDLS, CDR2 YYNGEE. The CDR3 DNA is TGTGCCAGCAGCGTAAGGCTAGCGGGGGGAAGCTCCTACAATGAGCAGTTCTTC. It specifies CASSVRLAGGSSYNEQFF.

The table lists this clonotype with a few counts. The chain carries TRBV13 and TRBJ2-1, with 8 nucleotides matching TRBD1. The J segment lost 6 bases and the V segment lost 5 bases, leaving 15 bases of the junction unmatched. Germline CDR1 reads PRHDT; CDR2 reads FYEKMQ (reference sequence). The CDR3 is 17 amino acids. The CDR3 nucleotides are TGTGCCAGCAGCCCTCAAACCGCAGGGGGCGTGGGCAATGAGCAGTTCTTC. Its protein product is CASSPQTAGGVGNEQFF.